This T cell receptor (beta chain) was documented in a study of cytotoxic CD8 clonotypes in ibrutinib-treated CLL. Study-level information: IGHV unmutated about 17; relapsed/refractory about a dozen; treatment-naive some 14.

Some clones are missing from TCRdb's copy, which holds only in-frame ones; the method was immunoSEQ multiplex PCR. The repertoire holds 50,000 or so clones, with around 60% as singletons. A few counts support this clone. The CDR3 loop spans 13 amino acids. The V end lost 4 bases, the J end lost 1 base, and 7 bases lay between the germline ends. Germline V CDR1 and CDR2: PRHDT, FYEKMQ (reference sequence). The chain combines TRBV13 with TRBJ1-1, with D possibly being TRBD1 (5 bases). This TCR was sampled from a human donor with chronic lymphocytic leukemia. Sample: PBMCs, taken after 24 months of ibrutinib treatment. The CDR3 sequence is CASSSGTNTEAFF. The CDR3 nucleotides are TGTGCCAGCAGCTCCGGGACGAACACTGAAGCTTTCTTT. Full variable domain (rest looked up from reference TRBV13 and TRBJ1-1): AAGVIQSPRHLIKEKRETATLKCYPIPRHDTVYWYQQGPGQDPQFLISFYEKMQSDKGSIPDRFSAQQFSDYHSELNMSSLELGDSALYFCASSSGTNTEAFFGQGTRLTVV.